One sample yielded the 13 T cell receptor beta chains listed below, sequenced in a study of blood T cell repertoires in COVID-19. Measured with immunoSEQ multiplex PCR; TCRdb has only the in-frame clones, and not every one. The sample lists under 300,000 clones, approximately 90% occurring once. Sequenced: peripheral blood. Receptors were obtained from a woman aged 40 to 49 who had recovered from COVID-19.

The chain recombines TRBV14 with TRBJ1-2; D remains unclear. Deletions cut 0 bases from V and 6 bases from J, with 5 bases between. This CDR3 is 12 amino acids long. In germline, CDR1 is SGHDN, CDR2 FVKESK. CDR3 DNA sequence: TGTGCCAGCAGCCAAGAGGCGGATGGCTACACCTTC. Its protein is CASSQEADGYTF.

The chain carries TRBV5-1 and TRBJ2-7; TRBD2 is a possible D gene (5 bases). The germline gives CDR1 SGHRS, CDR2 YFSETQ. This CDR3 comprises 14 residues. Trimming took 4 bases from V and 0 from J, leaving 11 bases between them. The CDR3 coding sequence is TGCGCCAGCAGCGTGAGCGGTAGCTCCTACGAGCAGTACTTC. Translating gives CASSVSGSSYEQYF.

The DNA of the CDR3 is TGTGCCAGCTCACCACCGGGACTCCAATACGAGCAGTACTTC. Its translation: CASSPPGLQYEQYF. V is TRBV18 and J is TRBJ2-7, with D maybe TRBD2 (6 bases). V lost 0 bases and J 4 bases, leaving 10 bases between the germline ends. This CDR3 has 14 residues. The germline V gene encodes CDR1 KGHSH and CDR2 LQKENI.

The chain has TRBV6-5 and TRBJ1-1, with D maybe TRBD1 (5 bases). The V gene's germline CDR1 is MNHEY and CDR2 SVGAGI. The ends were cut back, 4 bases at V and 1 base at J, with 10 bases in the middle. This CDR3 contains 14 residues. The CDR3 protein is CASSWGSPNTEAFF. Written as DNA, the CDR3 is TGTGCCAGCAGTTGGGGCAGCCCGAACACTGAAGCTTTCTTT.

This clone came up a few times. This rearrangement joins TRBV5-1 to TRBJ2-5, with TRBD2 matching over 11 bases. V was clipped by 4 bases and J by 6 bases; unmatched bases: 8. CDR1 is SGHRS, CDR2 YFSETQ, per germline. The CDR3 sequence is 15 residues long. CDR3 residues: CASSPLAGGPQTQYF. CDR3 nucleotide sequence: TGCGCCAGCAGCCCCTTAGCGGGAGGGCCTCAGACCCAGTACTTC. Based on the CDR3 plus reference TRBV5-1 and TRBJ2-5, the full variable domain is KAGVTQTPRYLIKTRGQQVTLSCSPISGHRSVSWYQQTPGQGLQFLFEYFSETQRNKGNFPGRFSGRQFSNSRSEMNVSTLELGDSALYLCASSPLAGGPQTQYFGPGTRLLVL.

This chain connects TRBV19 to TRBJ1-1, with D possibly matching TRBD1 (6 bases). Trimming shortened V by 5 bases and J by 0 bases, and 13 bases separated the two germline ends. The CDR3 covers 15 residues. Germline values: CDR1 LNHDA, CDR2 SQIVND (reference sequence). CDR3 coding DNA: TGTGCCAGTAGTGCTCCGGGACAAGTGAACACTGAAGCTTTCTTT. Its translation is CASSAPGQVNTEAFF.

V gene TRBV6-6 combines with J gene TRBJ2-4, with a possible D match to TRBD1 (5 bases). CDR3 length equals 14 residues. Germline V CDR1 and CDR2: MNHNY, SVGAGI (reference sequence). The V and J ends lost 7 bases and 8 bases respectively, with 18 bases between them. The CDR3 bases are TGTGCCAGCACCCCCCGCGGACAAGGGGACATTCAGTACTTC. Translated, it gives CASTPRGQGDIQYF.

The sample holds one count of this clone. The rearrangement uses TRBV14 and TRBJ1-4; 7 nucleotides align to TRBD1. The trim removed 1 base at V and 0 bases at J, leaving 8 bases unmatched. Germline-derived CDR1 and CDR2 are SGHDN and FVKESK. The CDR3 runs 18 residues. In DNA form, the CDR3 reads TGTGCCAGCAGCCAAGCCCCCCGACAGGGAGCAACTAATGAAAAACTGTTTTTT. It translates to CASSQAPRQGATNEKLFF.

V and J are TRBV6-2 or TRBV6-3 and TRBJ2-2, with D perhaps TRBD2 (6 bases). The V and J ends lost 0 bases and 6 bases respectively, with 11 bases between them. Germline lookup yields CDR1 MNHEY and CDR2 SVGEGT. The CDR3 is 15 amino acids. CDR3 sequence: CASSYSSSGAGELFF. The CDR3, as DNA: TGTGCCAGCAGTTACTCTAGCTCGGGAGCCGGGGAGCTGTTTTTT.

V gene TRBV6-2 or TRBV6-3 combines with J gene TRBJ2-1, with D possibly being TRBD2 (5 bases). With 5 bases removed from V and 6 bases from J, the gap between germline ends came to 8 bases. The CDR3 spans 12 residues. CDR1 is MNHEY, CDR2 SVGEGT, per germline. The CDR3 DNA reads TGTGCCAGCAGTCCAACTAGCAATGAGCAGTTCTTC. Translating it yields CASSPTSNEQFF.

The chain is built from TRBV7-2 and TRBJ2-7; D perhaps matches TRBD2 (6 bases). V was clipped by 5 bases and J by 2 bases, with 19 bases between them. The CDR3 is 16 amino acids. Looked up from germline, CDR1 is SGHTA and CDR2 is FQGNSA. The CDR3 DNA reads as TGTGCCAGCAGCCCCCGGACTATGTGGGCCCCCTACGAGCAGTACTTC. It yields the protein CASSPRTMWAPYEQYF.

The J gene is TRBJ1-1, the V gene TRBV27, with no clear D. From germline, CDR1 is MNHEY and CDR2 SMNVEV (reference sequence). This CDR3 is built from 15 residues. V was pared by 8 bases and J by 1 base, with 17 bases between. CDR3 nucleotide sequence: TGTGCCAGCCTCCCTGGCGGGCACCCGAACACTGAAGCTTTCTTT. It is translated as CASLPGGHPNTEAFF.

The CDR3: CASSRGYGYTF. For the CDR3, the DNA is TGTGCCAGCAGCCGGGGGTATGGCTACACCTTC. J is TRBJ1-2 and V is TRBV5-4; TRBD1 might be the D (5 bases). V dropped 4 bases and J dropped 5 bases, with 6 bases sitting between them. CDR1 and CDR2 (germline): SGHNT, YYREEE (reference sequence). The CDR3 extends over 11 amino acids.